This TCR beta chain was recovered during a study of blood T cell repertoires in COVID-19. Study details: In each case, the material was cDNA or gDNA derived from T cells, B-cell-depleted T cells, or PBMCs.

Participant age was roughly 18 to 90 years, and participants resided in 20 to 30 US areas. All recovered Cohort 3 donors got two negative PCRs, got clearance, or saw symptom resolution. Source study methods: By means of reference gene primer amplification, nucleated cell counts were estimated. Libraries were prepared by immunoSEQ multiplex PCR; TCRdb keeps only in-frame clonotypes and omits some of them. That table is the source of V, J and clone size, and D and trimming were worked out from the DNA. Here the sample spans under 300,000 clones, just under 85% being singletons. With 6 bases clipped from V and 13 bases from J, the junction kept 11 bases outside the gene matches. Germline CDR1 is LNHDA and CDR2 is SQIVND (reference sequence). The CDR3 is 12 amino acids.

The material sequenced was PBMCs or T cells enriched from blood (not recorded which). The genes are TRBV19 and TRBJ1-1; 7 bases align to TRBD1. The sequence was collected from a man aged 35-49 years who had recovered from COVID-19. In DNA form, the CDR3 reads TGTGCCAGTAGAAACATTAGGGGGCGGGTTTTCTTT. Translating it yields CASRNIRGRVFF.